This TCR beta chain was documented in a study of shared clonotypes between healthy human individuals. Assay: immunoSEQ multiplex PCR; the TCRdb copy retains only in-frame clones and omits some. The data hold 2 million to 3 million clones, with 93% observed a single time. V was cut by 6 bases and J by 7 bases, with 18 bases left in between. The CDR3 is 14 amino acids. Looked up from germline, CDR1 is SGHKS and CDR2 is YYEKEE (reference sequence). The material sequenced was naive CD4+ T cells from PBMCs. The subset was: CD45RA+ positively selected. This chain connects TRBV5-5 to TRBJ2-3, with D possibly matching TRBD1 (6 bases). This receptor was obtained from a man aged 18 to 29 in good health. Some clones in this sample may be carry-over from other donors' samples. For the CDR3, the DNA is TGTGCCAGCACCCTTTTAACAGGGAGTAATACGCAGTATTTT. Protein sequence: CASTLLTGSNTQYF.